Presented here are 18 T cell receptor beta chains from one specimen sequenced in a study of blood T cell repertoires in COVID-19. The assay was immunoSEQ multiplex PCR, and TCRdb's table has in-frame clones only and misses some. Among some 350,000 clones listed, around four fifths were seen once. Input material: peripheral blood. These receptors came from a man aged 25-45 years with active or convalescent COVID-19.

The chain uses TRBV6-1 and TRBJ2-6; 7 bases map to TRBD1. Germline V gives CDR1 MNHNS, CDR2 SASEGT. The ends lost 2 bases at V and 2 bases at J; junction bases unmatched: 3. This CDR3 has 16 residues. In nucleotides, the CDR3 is TGTGCCAGCAGTGAATCAACAGGGGCTGGGGCCAACGTCCTGACTTTC. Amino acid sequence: CASSESTGAGANVLTF.

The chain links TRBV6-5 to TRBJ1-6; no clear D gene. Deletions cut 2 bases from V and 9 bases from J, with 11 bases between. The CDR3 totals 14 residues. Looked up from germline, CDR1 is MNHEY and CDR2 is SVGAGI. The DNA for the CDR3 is TGTGCCAGCAGTTACAAACCATGGAGTTCACCCCTCCACTTT. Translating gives CASSYKPWSSPLHF.

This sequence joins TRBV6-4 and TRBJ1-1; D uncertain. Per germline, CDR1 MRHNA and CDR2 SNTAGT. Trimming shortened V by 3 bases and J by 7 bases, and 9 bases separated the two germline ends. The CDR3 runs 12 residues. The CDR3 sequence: CASSDNKREAFF. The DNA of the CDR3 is TGTGCCAGCAGTGATAATAAGCGTGAAGCTTTCTTT.

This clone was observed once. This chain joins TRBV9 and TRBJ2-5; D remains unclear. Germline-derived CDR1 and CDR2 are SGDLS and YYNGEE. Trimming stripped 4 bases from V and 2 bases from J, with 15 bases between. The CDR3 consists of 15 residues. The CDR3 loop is CASSSPTSPQETQYF. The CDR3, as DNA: TGTGCCAGCAGCTCGCCTACTTCTCCTCAAGAGACCCAGTACTTC. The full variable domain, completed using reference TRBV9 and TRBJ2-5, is DSGVTQTPKHLITATGQRVTLRCSPRSGDLSVYWYQQSLDQGLQFLIQYYNGEERAKGNILERFSAQQFPDLHSELNLSSLELGDSALYFCASSSPTSPQETQYFGPGTRLLVL.

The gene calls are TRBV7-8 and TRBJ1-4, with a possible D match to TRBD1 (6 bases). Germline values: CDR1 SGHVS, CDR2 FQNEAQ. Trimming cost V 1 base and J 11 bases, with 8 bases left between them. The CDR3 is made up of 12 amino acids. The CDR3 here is CASSLGDRKLFF. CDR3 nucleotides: TGTGCCAGCAGCTTAGGAGACAGGAAACTGTTTTTT.

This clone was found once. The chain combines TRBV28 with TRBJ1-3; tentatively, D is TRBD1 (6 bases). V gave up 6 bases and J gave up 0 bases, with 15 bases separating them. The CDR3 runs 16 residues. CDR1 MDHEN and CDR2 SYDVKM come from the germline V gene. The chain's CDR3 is CASRPTTGYSGNTIYF. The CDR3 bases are TGTGCCAGCAGACCCACAACAGGGTACTCTGGAAACACCATATATTTT.

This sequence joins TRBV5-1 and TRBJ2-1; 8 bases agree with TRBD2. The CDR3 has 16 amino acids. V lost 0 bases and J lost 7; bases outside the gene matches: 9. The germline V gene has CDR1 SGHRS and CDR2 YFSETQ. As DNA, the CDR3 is TGCGCCAGCAGCTTGGTTCCAGCGGGAGTTCAAAATGAGCAGTTCTTC. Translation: CASSLVPAGVQNEQFF.

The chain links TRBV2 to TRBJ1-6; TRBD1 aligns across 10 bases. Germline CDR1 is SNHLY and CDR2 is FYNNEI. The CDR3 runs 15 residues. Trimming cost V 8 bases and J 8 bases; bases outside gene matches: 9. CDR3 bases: TGTGCCAGCCGCCTGGGACAGGGGACCTATTCACCCCTCCACTTT. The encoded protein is CASRLGQGTYSPLHF.

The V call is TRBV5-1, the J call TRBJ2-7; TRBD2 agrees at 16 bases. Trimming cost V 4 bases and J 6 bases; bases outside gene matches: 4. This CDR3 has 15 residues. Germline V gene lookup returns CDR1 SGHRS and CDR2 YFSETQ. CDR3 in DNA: TGCGCCAGCAGCCCGGGGACTAGCGGGGGGGGCGAGCAGTACTTC. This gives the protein CASSPGTSGGGEQYF.

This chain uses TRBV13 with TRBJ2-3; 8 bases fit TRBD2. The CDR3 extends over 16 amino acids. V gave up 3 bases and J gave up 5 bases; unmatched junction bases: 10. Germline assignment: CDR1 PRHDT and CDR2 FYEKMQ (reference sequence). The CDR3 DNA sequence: TGTGCCAGCAGCTTTAAGGGACTAGAGTCCCAAGATACGCAGTATTTT. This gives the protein CASSFKGLESQDTQYF.

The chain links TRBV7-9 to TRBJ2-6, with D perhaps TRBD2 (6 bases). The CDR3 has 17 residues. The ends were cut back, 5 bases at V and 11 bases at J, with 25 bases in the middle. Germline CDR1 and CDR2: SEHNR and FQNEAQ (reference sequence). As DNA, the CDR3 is TGTGCCAGCAGCCAAACTGGGGTTTGGGGGGAGGTTCACGTCCTGACTTTC. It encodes CASSQTGVWGEVHVLTF.

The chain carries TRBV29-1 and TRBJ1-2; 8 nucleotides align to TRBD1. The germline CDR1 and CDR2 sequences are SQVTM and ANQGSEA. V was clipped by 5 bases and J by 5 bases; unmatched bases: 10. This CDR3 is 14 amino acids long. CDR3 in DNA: TGCAGCGTTTACTCGCCGGGACAGGCATATGGCTACACCTTC. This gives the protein CSVYSPGQAYGYTF.

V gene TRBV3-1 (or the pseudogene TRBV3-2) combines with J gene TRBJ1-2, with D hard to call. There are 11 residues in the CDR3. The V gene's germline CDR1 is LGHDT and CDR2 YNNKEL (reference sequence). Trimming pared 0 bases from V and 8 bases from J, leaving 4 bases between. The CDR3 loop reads CASSQDEGYTF. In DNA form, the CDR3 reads TGTGCCAGCAGCCAAGATGAGGGCTACACCTTC.

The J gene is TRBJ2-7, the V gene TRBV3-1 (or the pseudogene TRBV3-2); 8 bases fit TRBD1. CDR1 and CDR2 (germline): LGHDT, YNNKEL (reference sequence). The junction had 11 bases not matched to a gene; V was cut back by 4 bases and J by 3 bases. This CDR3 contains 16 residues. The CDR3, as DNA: TGTGCCAGCAGCCTGGGGTTGACAGGGGAAGACTACGAGCAGTACTTC. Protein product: CASSLGLTGEDYEQYF.

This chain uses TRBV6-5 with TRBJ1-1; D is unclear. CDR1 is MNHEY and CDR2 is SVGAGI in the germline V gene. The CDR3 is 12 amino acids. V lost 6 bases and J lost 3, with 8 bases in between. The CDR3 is CASSPRDTEAFF. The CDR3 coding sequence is TGTGCCAGCAGCCCGAGGGACACTGAAGCTTTCTTT.

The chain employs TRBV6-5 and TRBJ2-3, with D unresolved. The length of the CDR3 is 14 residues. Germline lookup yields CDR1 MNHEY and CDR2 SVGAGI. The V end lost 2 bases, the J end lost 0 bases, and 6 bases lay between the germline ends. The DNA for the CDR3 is TGTGCCAGCAGTTACGAGGCTAGCACAGATACGCAGTATTTT. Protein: CASSYEASTDTQYF.

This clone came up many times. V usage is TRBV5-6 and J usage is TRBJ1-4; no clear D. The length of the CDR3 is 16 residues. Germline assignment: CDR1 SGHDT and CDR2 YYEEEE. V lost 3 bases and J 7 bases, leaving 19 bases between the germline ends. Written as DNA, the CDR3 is TGTGCCAGCAGCTCACGGCCCCTCTACGGCGGTGAAAAACTGTTTTTT. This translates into CASSSRPLYGGEKLFF.

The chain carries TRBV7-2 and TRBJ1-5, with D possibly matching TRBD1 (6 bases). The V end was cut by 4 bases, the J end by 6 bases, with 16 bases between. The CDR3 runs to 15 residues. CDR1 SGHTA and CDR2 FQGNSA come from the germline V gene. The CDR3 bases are TGTGCCAGCAGCTCTTACAGGGCCGAAGGTCAGCCCCAGCATTTT. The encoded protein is CASSSYRAEGQPQHF.